This TCR beta chain came from a study of control samples from healthy donors and cancer patients. V lost 5 bases and J 0 bases, leaving 9 bases between the germline ends. This CDR3 is 14 amino acids long. The germline CDR1 and CDR2 sequences are SGDLS and YYNGEE. TCRdb keeps only in-frame clones here, not all; method: immunoSEQ multiplex PCR. The data show 130,000 or so clones, about 90% seen once. The rearrangement uses TRBV9 and TRBJ1-3; D unclear. The TCR originated in a man between 18 and 35 years old in good health. Sequenced material: blood. The chain's CDR3 is CASRPDTSGNTIYF. The CDR3 nucleotides read TGTGCCAGCAGACCAGACACCTCTGGAAACACCATATATTTT.